The text below deals with one TCR beta chain. What antigen it recognizes has not been identified. No base quality values were provided; no much bigger clone lies one nucleotide off. Spanning cysteine to phenylalanine, the CDR3 consists of 18 amino acids. Just the 54-base CDR3 DNA is kept, in frame starting at base 1. Trimming takes 1 base off V and 6 bases off J; junction bases not matched to a gene: 14. Per the germline V gene, MGHRA is the CDR1 and YSYEKL is the CDR2. The immunoSEQ Assay, a bias-controlled multiplex PCR, was used to amplify TCRbeta CDR3 regions from genomic DNA. From the authors' description of their analysis: Nucleated cell counts per sample were estimated from amplification of reference gene primers within the assay. To quantify the absolute abundance of each unique TCRbeta CDR3 rearrangement, sequence reads were collapsed and filtered. For each sample, productive Simpson clonality was calculated as the square root of Simpson's diversity index across productive rearrangements. Not all clones reach the TCRdb copy of this immuneACCESS table, which keeps in-frame sequences only. Checked studies attribute under half of the gap to unresolved V genes and leave the rest unexplained. V and J calls and clone size are as listed in that table; D and trimming were resolved from the DNA. For this sample there are about 34,000 clones; roughly three quarters appear just once. The ten largest account for 16% of the sample.

The sample is drawn from a study of blood T cell repertoires in COVID-19 (dated by TCRdb to about 2020). About the investigation overall: Samples from collaborators originated in the United States, Italy and Spain and spanned both the acute and convalescent phases of COVID-19. The material from the prospective study consisted of cDNA or gDNA derived from T cells, B-cell-depleted T cells, or PBMCs. Deeply sampled blood TCRbeta repertoires from subjects exposed to, actively infected with, or recovered from COVID-19 were included in the dataset. The repertoires were released in a freely available public database meant as a resource for research on the immune response to SARS-CoV-2. Samples came from the ongoing ImmuneRACE study (first 160 participants) plus 1,254 subjects from 6 global collaborators. Sample metadata almost always included a de-identified subject ID, COVID-19 status, age in years and sex. Where HLA class I and class II types were available, the types were taken from metadata supplied by the sample provider, not from assay-based typing.

Summary of the overall study and its limitations: The quantity of clinical and demographic metadata differed by source and by participant and was supplied without curation.

The collaborating institutions used their own protocols to collect whole blood in K2EDTA tubes. Collaborator samples were shipped for TCRbeta analysis as frozen whole blood, isolated PBMCs, or DNA extracted from either sample type. What was sequenced was peripheral blood. The sequence links TRBV4-1 to TRBJ2-3; 9 bases in the junction line up with TRBD2. This TCR derives from a human donor in a cohort sampled during active COVID-19. CDR3 loop: CASSQGIIGAGGKDTQYF. The DNA is TGCGCCAGCAGCCAAGGGATTATCGGGGCGGGGGGGAAGGATACGCAGTATTTT.